A selection of T cell receptor beta chains follows, all from one sample in a study of early T cells in non-severe SARS-CoV-2 infection. One entry per CDR3 protein results from TCRdb running MiXCR on the 5' RACE reads. The sample carries roughly 69,000 distinct CDR3 sequences, roughly 10% recorded once. The sequencing sample was made of whole blood. The receptors come from an adult who was a healthcare worker with PCR-confirmed SARS-CoV-2 infection or an uninfected control (not recorded which). Both conserved end residues are part of each CDR3.

J,V,CDR3
TRBJ2-1,TRBV7-2,CASSLIPTEGEQFF
TRBJ2-5,TRBV3-1,CASSLPQGARETQYF
TRBJ2-3,TRBV30,CAWNIGATDTQYF
TRBJ1-5,TRBV27,CASSLLGQGQPQHF
TRBJ2-3,TRBV7-9,CASSFDRGGGTDTQYF
TRBJ1-4,TRBV28,CASRQRGVSTNEKLFF
TRBJ2-1,TRBV12-3/TRBV12-4,CASSLTERKNEQFF
TRBJ2-3,TRBV5-1,CASSFMDPSTDTQYF
TRBJ1-2,TRBV6-6,CASRKGLGNYGYTF
TRBJ2-3,TRBV11-2,CASSPFTDTQYF
TRBJ2-7,TRBV4-2,CASSQPRGTGFFF
TRBJ1-2,TRBV6-1,CASSVGGHYGYTF
TRBJ2-7,TRBV10-3,CAISDGYGPEQYF
TRBJ1-4,TRBV18,CASSSSGQDEKLFF
TRBJ2-1,TRBV7-2,CASSLLSTGEQFF
TRBJ2-2,TRBV5-1,CASRTRLSTGELFF
TRBJ2-1,TRBV6-6,CASSYGQGGNEQFF
TRBJ2-1,TRBV11-2,CASSPTGGSSYNEQFF
TRBJ2-3,TRBV11-2,CASSLVLTGDRTDTQYF
TRBJ1-1,TRBV20-1,CSATHSYYTEAFF
TRBJ2-7,TRBV5-1,CASAVSLSYEQYF
TRBJ1-3,TRBV6-5,CASSLQGFSGNTIYF
TRBJ1-6,TRBV20-1,CSAWDRVSSPLHF
TRBJ2-7,TRBV7-3,CASSLGPAGEQYF
TRBJ1-1,TRBV20-1,CSPSDGLVVGTEAFF
TRBJ2-1,TRBV11-2,CASSLRLAGLNEQFF
TRBJ2-7,TRBV5-1,CASSLGQTSSYEQYF
TRBJ2-7,TRBV5-5,CASSTTYFSSYEQYF
TRBJ1-1,TRBV9,CASSVEAGNSEAFF